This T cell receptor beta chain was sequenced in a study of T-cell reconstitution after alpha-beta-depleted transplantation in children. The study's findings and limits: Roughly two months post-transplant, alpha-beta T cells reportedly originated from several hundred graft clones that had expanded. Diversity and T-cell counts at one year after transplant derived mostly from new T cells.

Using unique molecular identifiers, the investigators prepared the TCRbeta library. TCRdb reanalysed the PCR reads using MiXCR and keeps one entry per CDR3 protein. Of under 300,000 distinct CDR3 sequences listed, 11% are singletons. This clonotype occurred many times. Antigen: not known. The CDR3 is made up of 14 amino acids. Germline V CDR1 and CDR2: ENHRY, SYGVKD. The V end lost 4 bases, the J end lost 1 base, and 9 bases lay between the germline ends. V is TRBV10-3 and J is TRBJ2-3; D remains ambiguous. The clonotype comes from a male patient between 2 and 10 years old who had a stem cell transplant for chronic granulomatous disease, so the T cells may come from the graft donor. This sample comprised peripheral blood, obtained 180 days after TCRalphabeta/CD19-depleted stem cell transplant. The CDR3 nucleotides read TGTGCCATCAGTGGGTGGAAACGCACAGATACGCAGTATTTT. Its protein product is CAISGWKRTDTQYF.